This T cell receptor beta chain derives from a study of cytomegalovirus exposure and HLA in healthy donors. This clone was detected a few times. Trimming cost V 1 base and J 0 bases, with 7 bases left between them. The CDR3 runs 15 residues. Germline V gene data show CDR1 as SGHTA and CDR2 as FQGNSA. The PCR had 60 Vbeta and 13 Jbeta primers. Measured with immunoSEQ multiplex PCR; TCRdb has only the in-frame clones, and not every one. The repertoire holds roughly 99,000 clones, with over 60% as singletons. Sequences were obtained from PBMCs. V is TRBV7-2 and J is TRBJ2-1; no firm D call. The sequence was obtained from a male donor in good health and CMV-seronegative. CDR3 in DNA: TGTGCCAGCAGCTTAGGCGTTCGCTCCTACAATGAGCAGTTCTTC. This translates into CASSLGVRSYNEQFF.